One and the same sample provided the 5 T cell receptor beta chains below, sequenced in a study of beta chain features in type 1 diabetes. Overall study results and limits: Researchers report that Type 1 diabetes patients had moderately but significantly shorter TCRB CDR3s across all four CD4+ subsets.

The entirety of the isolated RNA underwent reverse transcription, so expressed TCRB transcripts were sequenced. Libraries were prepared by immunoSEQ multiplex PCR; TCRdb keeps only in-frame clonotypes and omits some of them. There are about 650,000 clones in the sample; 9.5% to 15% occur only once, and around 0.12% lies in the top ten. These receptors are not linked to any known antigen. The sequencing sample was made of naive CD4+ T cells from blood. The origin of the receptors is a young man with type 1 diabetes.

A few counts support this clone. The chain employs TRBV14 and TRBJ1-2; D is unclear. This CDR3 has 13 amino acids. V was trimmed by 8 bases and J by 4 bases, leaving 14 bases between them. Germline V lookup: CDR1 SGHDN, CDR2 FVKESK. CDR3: CASGMAQAYGYTF. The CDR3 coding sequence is TGTGCCAGCGGAATGGCACAAGCCTATGGCTACACCTTC.

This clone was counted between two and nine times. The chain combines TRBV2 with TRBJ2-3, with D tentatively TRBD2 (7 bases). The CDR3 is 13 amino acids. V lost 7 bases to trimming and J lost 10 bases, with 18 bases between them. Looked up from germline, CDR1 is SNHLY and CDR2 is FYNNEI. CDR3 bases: TGTGCCAGCACGGACGGGGGGCCCGCGGCGCAGTATTTT. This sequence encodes CASTDGGPAAQYF. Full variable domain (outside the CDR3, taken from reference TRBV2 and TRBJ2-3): EPEVTQTPSHQVTQMGQEVILRCVPISNHLYFYWYRQILGQKVEFLVSFYNNEISEKSEIFDDQFSVERPDGSNFTLKIRSTKLEDSAMYFCASTDGGPAAQYFGPGTRLTVL.

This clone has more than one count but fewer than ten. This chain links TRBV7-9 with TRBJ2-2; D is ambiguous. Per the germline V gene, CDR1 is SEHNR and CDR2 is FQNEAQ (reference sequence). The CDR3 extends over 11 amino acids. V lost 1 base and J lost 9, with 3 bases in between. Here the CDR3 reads CASSLVRELFF. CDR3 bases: TGTGCCAGCAGCTTAGTCCGGGAGCTGTTTTTT.

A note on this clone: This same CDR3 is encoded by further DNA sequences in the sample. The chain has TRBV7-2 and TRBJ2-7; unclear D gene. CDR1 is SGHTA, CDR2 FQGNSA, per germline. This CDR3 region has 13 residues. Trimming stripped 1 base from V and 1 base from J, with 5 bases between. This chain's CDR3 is CASSLGISYEQYF. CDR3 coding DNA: TGTGCCAGCAGCTTAGGGATATCCTACGAGCAGTACTTC.

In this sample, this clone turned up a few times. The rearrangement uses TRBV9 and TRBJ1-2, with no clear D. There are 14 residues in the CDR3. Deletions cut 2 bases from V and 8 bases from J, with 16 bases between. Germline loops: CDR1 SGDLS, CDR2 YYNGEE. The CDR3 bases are TGTGCCAGCAGCGTTGATGCAGGAAATTACGGCTACACCTTC. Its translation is CASSVDAGNYGYTF.